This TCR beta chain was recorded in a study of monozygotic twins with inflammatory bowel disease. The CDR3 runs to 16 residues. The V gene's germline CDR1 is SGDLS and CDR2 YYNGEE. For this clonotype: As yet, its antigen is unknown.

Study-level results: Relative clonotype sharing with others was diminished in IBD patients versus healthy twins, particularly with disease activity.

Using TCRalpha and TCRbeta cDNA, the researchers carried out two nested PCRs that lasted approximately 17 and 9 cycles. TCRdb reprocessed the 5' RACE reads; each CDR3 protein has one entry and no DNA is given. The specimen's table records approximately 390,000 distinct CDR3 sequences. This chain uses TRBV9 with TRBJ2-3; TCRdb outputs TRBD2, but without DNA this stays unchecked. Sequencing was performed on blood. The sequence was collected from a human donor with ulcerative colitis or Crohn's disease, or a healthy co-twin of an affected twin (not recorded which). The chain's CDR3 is CASSSRRDSGTDTQYF. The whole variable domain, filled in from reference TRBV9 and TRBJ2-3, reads DSGVTQTPKHLITATGQRVTLRCSPRSGDLSVYWYQQSLDQGLQFLIQYYNGEERAKGNILERFSAQQFPDLHSELNLSSLELGDSALYFCASSSRRDSGTDTQYFGPGTRLTVL.